A selection of T cell receptor beta chains follows, all from one sample in a study of blood T cell repertoires in COVID-19. Method: immunoSEQ multiplex PCR; TCRdb's copy keeps in-frame clones and lacks some. The table lists about 370,000 clones, around 89% of them singletons. Source material: peripheral blood. These TCRs come from a man younger than 35 with active or convalescent COVID-19. The CDR3 runs from the conserved cysteine through the conserved F or W. Each record gives: D gene, J gene, clone size, V gene, CDR3 DNA, CDR3 protein. The D gene is left open where the match is weak. Size tells how often a clone was seen (once, few, many) or the class of an expanded clone, and some rows leave it out.

>TRBD1|TRBJ2-3|NA|TRBV3-1/TRBV3-2
TGTGCCAGCAGCCAGACAGGGGCGCAGAGAGATACGCAGTATTTT
CASSQTGAQRDTQYF
>NA|TRBJ1-5|NA|TRBV7-2
TGTGCCAGCAGCGGGCTTCTCGATCAGCCCCAGCATTTT
CASSGLLDQPQHF
>TRBD1|TRBJ1-5|NA|TRBV2
TGTGCCAGCAGAGCAAACAGGGGTGGCAATCAGCCCCAGCATTTT
CASRANRGGNQPQHF
>TRBD2|TRBJ2-2|few|TRBV19
TGTGCCAGTAGTCCCCATCGGGAGGAAACCGGGGAGCTGTTTTTT
CASSPHREETGELFF
>NA|TRBJ1-1|NA|TRBV21-1
TGTGCCAGCAGCAAAAGTGACACAGAAGACACTGAAGCTTTCTTT
CASSKSDTEDTEAFF
>TRBD1|TRBJ2-3|NA|TRBV7-2
TGTGCCAGCATCCGGACAGGGGGCATCGCAGATACGCAGTATTTT
CASIRTGGIADTQYF
>NA|TRBJ1-1|once|TRBV7-2
TGTGCCAGCAGCATCTCCGGGGCTGAAGCTTTCTTT
CASSISGAEAFF
>TRBD1|TRBJ1-5|few|TRBV10-3
TGTGCCATCAGTGAGCCGACAGGGGTGGGGCAGCCCCAGCATTTT
CAISEPTGVGQPQHF
>TRBD2|TRBJ2-1|NA|TRBV9
TGTGCCAGCAGCCCGGGGGGGCGAATCTACAATGAGCAGTTCTTC
CASSPGGRIYNEQFF
>NA|TRBJ1-2|NA|TRBV11-1
TGTGCCAGCAGCAAAGACACAGGGAACTATGGCTACACCTTC
CASSKDTGNYGYTF
>NA|TRBJ2-2|NA|TRBV5-1
TGCGCCAGCAGTTTCTTCCAGTCAGGAGGGAACACCGGGGAGCTGTTTTTT
CASSFFQSGGNTGELFF
>NA|TRBJ1-1|NA|TRBV5-1
TGCGCCAGCAGCTCTACAGTGAACACTGAAGCTTTCTTT
CASSSTVNTEAFF
>NA|TRBJ2-7|NA|TRBV28
TGTGCCAGCATCCCCTACGGAGATTGGTCCTACGAGCAGTACTTC
CASIPYGDWSYEQYF
>NA|TRBJ2-6|NA|TRBV7-2
TGTGCCAGCAGCTCCTTAACTGGGGCCAACGTCCTGACTTTC
CASSSLTGANVLTF
>NA|TRBJ2-1|NA|TRBV7-9
TGTGCCAGCAGCCCCGGGGTTAACATCCCTAACAATGAGCAGTTCTTC
CASSPGVNIPNNEQFF
>NA|TRBJ2-5|NA|TRBV7-2
TGTGCCAGCAGCTTAGTCCCGTTGGCCCTCCAAGAGACCCAGTACTTC
CASSLVPLALQETQYF
>NA|TRBJ2-5|once|TRBV5-6
TGTGCCAGCAGCCTCGGGAGCCGGGAGACCCAGTACTTC
CASSLGSRETQYF
>NA|TRBJ2-1|NA|TRBV7-3
TGTGCCAGCAGCTATGACTATACCACCTACAATGAGCAGTTCTTC
CASSYDYTTYNEQFF
>NA|TRBJ2-7|NA|TRBV19
TGTGCCAGTAGTAAACGGACAGAGTACTACGAGCAGTACTTC
CASSKRTEYYEQYF
>NA|TRBJ2-7|NA|TRBV6-4
TGTGCCAGCAGTGTCCCACTAGGCTACGAGCAGTACTTC
CASSVPLGYEQYF
>TRBD1|TRBJ1-4|NA|TRBV28
TGTGCCAGCAGTTCTACAGGGGGTTTTCGAGAAAAACTGTTTTTT
CASSSTGGFREKLFF
>NA|TRBJ2-7|NA|TRBV29-1
TGCAGCGTTGGTAGCGGAAGCTCCTACGAGCAGTACTTC
CSVGSGSSYEQYF
>NA|TRBJ2-1|NA|TRBV7-2
TGTGCCAGCAGCTTCCTGCGGGATGAGCAGTTCTTC
CASSFLRDEQFF
>TRBD1|TRBJ2-1|NA|TRBV10-3
TGTGCCATCAGTGAACCCGGGACAGGGTTTAGCAATGAGCAGTTCTTC
CAISEPGTGFSNEQFF
>NA|TRBJ2-7|once|TRBV3-1/TRBV3-2
TGTGCCAGCAGCCAAGACGGAACTAGACGGGAGCAGTACTTC
CASSQDGTRREQYF
>NA|TRBJ1-1|NA|TRBV27
TGTGCCAGCGCCCCCCGAGTAAACACTGAAGCTTTCTTT
CASAPRVNTEAFF
>TRBD2|TRBJ2-1|few|TRBV7-8
TGTGCCAGCAGCTCTTCCGGACTAGCGGGCCAAGAGCAGTTCTTC
CASSSSGLAGQEQFF
>NA|TRBJ2-5|NA|TRBV25-1
TGTGCCAGCAGTAACCGGGGTCTAACAAAGGGGACCCAGTACTTC
CASSNRGLTKGTQYF
>TRBD2|TRBJ2-7|NA|TRBV29-1
TGCAGCGTGTCTAGCGGCTACGAGCAGTACTTC
CSVSSGYEQYF
>NA|TRBJ1-1|NA|TRBV27
TGTGCCAGCAGCCCGGACAGCGCGAACACTGAAGCTTTCTTT
CASSPDSANTEAFF
>TRBD1|TRBJ1-1|NA|TRBV25-1
TGTGCCAGCAGTGAACAGACAGGGACTGAAGCTTTCTTT
CASSEQTGTEAFF
>TRBD1|TRBJ1-1|once|TRBV28
TGTGCCAGCAGTTTTCGAGGGGGCGCAACTGAAGCTTTCTTT
CASSFRGGATEAFF
>NA|TRBJ1-1|NA|TRBV6-5
TGTGCCAGCAGCTTAACAGGAAGAACTGAAGCTTTCTTT
CASSLTGRTEAFF
>NA|TRBJ2-2|few|TRBV27
TGTGCCAGCAGTTTATCCCAGAACACCGGGGAGCTGTTTTTT
CASSLSQNTGELFF
>NA|TRBJ1-6|NA|TRBV18
TGTGCCAGCTCATTCCAGGGTACCAATTCACCCCTCCACTTT
CASSFQGTNSPLHF
>NA|TRBJ2-1|NA|TRBV24-1
TGTGCCACCAGTGATCCCCAGGCTAGCAGCTCCTACAATGAGCAGTTCTTC
CATSDPQASSSYNEQFF
>TRBD2|TRBJ2-1|NA|TRBV4-1
TGCGCCAGCAGCCGAAGGGAAGGGACTAACAATGAGCAGTTCTTC
CASSRREGTNNEQFF
>NA|TRBJ1-2|NA|TRBV28
TGTGCCAGCAGTTTACGGACAGAGAACTATGGCTACACCTTC
CASSLRTENYGYTF
>NA|TRBJ2-6|few|TRBV4-3
TGCGCCAGCAGCCAAGAGGAGGGGTCTGGGGCCAACGTGCTGACTTTC
CASSQEEGSGANVLTF
>TRBD1|TRBJ2-1|NA|TRBV28
TGTGCCAGCAGTTTTTTGGACAGGGGGAATGAGCAGTTCTTC
CASSFLDRGNEQFF
>TRBD2|TRBJ2-1|NA|TRBV29-1
TGCAGCTCCCAACTACTAGCGGGAGGGAGTAGCTCCTACAATGAGCAGTTCTTC
CSSQLLAGGSSSYNEQFF
>NA|TRBJ1-1|NA|TRBV19
TGTGCCAGTAGTAGCCCTGCGGATAACACTGAAGCTTTCTTT
CASSSPADNTEAFF
>TRBD2|TRBJ2-2|NA|TRBV19
TGTGCCAGTAGTACGGGGGGGACCGGGGAGCTGTTTTTT
CASSTGGTGELFF
>TRBD2|TRBJ2-1|NA|TRBV27
TGTGCCAGCAGTATTCGGGGGGGCCTCTACAATGAGCAGTTCTTC
CASSIRGGLYNEQFF
>TRBD1|TRBJ1-1|NA|TRBV29-1
TGCAGCGTTACCAGACAGGGGGCGAGCACTGAAGCTTTCTTT
CSVTRQGASTEAFF
>NA|TRBJ1-1|NA|TRBV19
TGTGCCAGTAGTAACATACAGGGATATTACACTGAAGCTTTCTTT
CASSNIQGYYTEAFF
>TRBD2|TRBJ2-7|NA|TRBV27
TGTGCCAGCAGTTTATCGGGACTAGTAGGCCTCGAGCAGTACTTC
CASSLSGLVGLEQYF